This TCR beta chain was sequenced in a study of T cell responses to AZD1222 COVID-19 vaccine. The length of the CDR3 is 14 residues. The junction had 8 bases not matched to a gene; V was cut back by 8 bases and J by 2 bases. In germline, CDR1 is SNHLY, CDR2 FYNNEI. Clones were read by immunoSEQ multiplex PCR, and TCRdb kept only the in-frame ones, dropping some. The sample includes about 150,000 clones, under 95% of them seen just once. This clone was detected a few times. The chain uses TRBV2 and TRBJ2-7; 8 bases map to TRBD1. This sample comprised peripheral blood, obtained on day 0 of AZD1222 vaccination. This TCR came from an adult in good health. In DNA form, the CDR3 reads TGTGCCAGCGGGGTGCAGGGGGCAGCCTACGAGCAGTACTTC. This translates into CASGVQGAAYEQYF.